The 14 T cell receptor beta chains presented below share a single source sample, sequenced in a study of blood T cell repertoires in COVID-19. This table comes from immunoSEQ multiplex PCR, and its TCRdb copy is limited to in-frame clones, with some not included. The sample has fewer than 200,000 clones, around 93% seen once; the top ten hold approximately 4.6%. Sequencing was done on a sample of peripheral blood. The source is a woman between 45 and 60 years old with acute or convalescent COVID-19.

This chain joins TRBV4-1 and TRBJ1-1, with D tentatively TRBD1 (5 bases). In germline, CDR1 is MGHRA, CDR2 YSYEKL. The CDR3 has 16 amino acids. Trimming cost V 1 base and J 10 bases, with 22 bases left between them. CDR3 in DNA: TGCGCCAGCAGCCAAGGGGCAGGGAGGAGTATGGTGTCAGCTTTCTTT. Translated: CASSQGAGRSMVSAFF.

The DNA of the CDR3 is TGTGCCAGCAGTTTCAGCCCAGGGGATGGAACTAACTATGGCTACACCTTC. Protein sequence: CASSFSPGDGTNYGYTF. The chain is built from TRBV27 and TRBJ1-2; D may be TRBD1 (6 bases). CDR3 length: 17 residues. Between the trimmed V and J ends, which lost 3 bases and 0 bases, there was a span of 17 bases. The germline gives CDR1 MNHEY, CDR2 SMNVEV (reference sequence).

The genes are TRBV6-2 or TRBV6-3 and TRBJ2-7, with 11 bases matching TRBD1. With V trimmed by 6 bases and J by 5 bases, 9 bases remained unmatched. Germline V gene data show CDR1 as MNHEY and CDR2 as SVGEGT. This CDR3 is 15 amino acids long. The CDR3 sequence: CASSLLGQGVDEQYF. The CDR3 nucleotides read TGTGCCAGCAGCCTTCTGGGACAGGGGGTCGACGAGCAGTACTTC.

The chain has TRBV29-1 and TRBJ2-2, with 12 bases aligning to TRBD2. The V gene's germline CDR1 is SQVTM and CDR2 ANQGSEA. V lost 7 bases, J lost 2 bases, and 5 bases stayed unmatched. This CDR3 is 15 amino acids long. DNA of the CDR3: TGCAGCGGTGGGACTAGCGGGTCTAACACCGGGGAGCTGTTTTTT. Amino acid sequence: CSGGTSGSNTGELFF.

The chain carries TRBV30 and TRBJ1-4; 7 bases are shared with TRBD1. Germline lookup yields CDR1 GTSNPN and CDR2 SVGIG (reference sequence). The CDR3 spans 13 residues. Trimming removed 2 bases from V and 8 bases from J; junction bases left unmatched: 5. CDR3 region: CAWSIDREEKLFF. The CDR3 bases are TGTGCCTGGAGTATCGACAGGGAAGAAAAACTGTTTTTT. The full variable domain, in which reference TRBV30 and TRBJ1-4 provide the parts outside the CDR3, is SQTIHQWPATLVQPVGSPLSLECTVEGTSNPNLYWYRQAAGRGLQLLFYSVGIGQISSEVPQNLSASRPQDRQFILSSKKLLLSDSGFYLCAWSIDREEKLFFGSGTQLSVL.

V and J are TRBV30 and TRBJ1-2; 9 positions match TRBD1. With 4 bases clipped from V and 9 bases from J, the junction kept 9 bases outside the gene matches. Per the germline V gene, CDR1 is GTSNPN and CDR2 is SVGIG (reference sequence). This CDR3 has 13 amino acids. CDR3 amino acids: CAWTPGQGRSYTF. CDR3 bases: TGTGCCTGGACCCCGGGACAGGGAAGGAGCTACACCTTC.

The chain uses TRBV9 and TRBJ2-7; possibly TRBD1 for D (5 bases). V shed 0 bases and J shed 5 bases, with 12 bases lying between them. CDR3 length: 14 amino acids. Germline V gene lookup returns CDR1 SGDLS and CDR2 YYNGEE. CDR3 loop: CASSVEGVGHEQYF. The CDR3 DNA follows: TGTGCCAGCAGCGTAGAAGGGGTAGGCCACGAGCAGTACTTC.

The V call is TRBV19, the J call TRBJ2-5; tentatively, D is TRBD1 (6 bases). Per germline, CDR1 LNHDA and CDR2 SQIVND (reference sequence). V lost 5 bases, J lost 0 bases, and 13 bases lay in between. CDR3 length: 15 residues. The CDR3 sequence: CASSPLTGYQETQYF. The CDR3 nucleotides are TGTGCCAGTAGTCCCTTAACAGGGTACCAAGAGACCCAGTACTTC.

V gene TRBV3-1 (or the pseudogene TRBV3-2) combines with J gene TRBJ2-1, with 13 bases aligning to TRBD2. This CDR3 comprises 19 residues. The V gene end was trimmed by 1 base and the J gene end by 4 bases; junction bases not matched to a gene: 10. Germline V gene lookup returns CDR1 LGHDT and CDR2 YNNKEL (reference sequence). The chain's CDR3 is CASSQAGSGTSGDYNEQFF. The CDR3 nucleotides are TGTGCCAGCAGCCAAGCAGGGTCGGGGACTAGCGGGGATTACAATGAGCAGTTCTTC.

V and J are TRBV7-3 and TRBJ2-3; 16 positions agree with TRBD2. This CDR3 contains 17 residues. V was clipped by 3 bases and J by 4 bases; unmatched bases: 4. Germline V gene lookup returns CDR1 SGHTA and CDR2 FQGTGA. The CDR3, as DNA: TGTGCCAGCAGCTTGGGACTAGCGGGAGGGCCCGCAGATACGCAGTATTTT. Amino acid sequence: CASSLGLAGGPADTQYF.

This CDR3 is CASHDLGDSQETQYF. CDR3 sequence (DNA): TGCGCCAGCCACGATCTCGGGGACAGTCAAGAGACCCAGTACTTC. The chain links TRBV10-2 to TRBJ2-5; 7 bases agree with TRBD1. In germline, CDR1 is WSHSY, CDR2 SAAADI. CDR3 size: 15 residues. The V segment lost 8 bases and the J segment 2 bases; nucleotides outside the gene matches: 11.

The CDR3 is CASSLEEGRTGELFF. The DNA for the CDR3 is TGTGCCAGCAGCTTGGAGGAGGGGAGGACCGGGGAGCTGTTTTTT. The J gene is TRBJ2-2, the V gene TRBV5-8, with D tentatively TRBD2 (6 bases). V was clipped by 0 bases and J by 5 bases, with 11 bases between them. Germline CDR1 SGHTS, CDR2 YDEGEE. The CDR3 sequence is 15 residues long.

The V gene is TRBV30, the J gene TRBJ2-1, with a tentative D call TRBD2 (5 bases). V was trimmed by 4 bases and J by 2 bases, leaving 12 bases between them. CDR1 and CDR2 from the germline V gene are GTSNPN and SVGIG (reference sequence). The CDR3 spans 14 residues. CDR3: CAWTRTGTYNEQFF. The CDR3 DNA sequence: TGTGCCTGGACAAGAACCGGGACCTACAATGAGCAGTTCTTC.

The J gene is TRBJ2-3, the V gene TRBV6-6; no firm D call. V was shortened by 6 bases and J by 0 bases, with 10 bases between the two germline ends. The V gene's germline CDR1 is MNHNY and CDR2 SVGAGI (reference sequence). The CDR3 extends over 14 amino acids. DNA of the CDR3: TGTGCCAGCAGGGCAGGAACTAGCACAGATACGCAGTATTTT. This translates into CASRAGTSTDTQYF.